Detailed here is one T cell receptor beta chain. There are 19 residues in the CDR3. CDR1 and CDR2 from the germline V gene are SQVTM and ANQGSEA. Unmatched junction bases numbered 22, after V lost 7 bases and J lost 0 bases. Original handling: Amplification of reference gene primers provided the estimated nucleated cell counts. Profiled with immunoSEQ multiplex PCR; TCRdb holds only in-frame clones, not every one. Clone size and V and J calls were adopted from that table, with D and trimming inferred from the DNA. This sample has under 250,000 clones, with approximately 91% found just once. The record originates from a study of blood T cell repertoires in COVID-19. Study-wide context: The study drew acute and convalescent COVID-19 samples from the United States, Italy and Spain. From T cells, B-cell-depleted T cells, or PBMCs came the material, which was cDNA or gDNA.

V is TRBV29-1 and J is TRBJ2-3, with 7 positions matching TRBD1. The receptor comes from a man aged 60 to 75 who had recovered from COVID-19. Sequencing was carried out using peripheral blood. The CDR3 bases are TGCAGCGGGCCCGAGACAGGGTTTCGGCCGACCTTTAGCACAGATACGCAGTATTTT. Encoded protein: CSGPETGFRPTFSTDTQYF.